This T cell receptor (beta chain) was sequenced for a study of human thymus T cells. A note on this clone: Its antigen is not known.

The V gene end was trimmed by 6 bases and the J gene end by 6 bases; junction bases not matched to a gene: 1. CDR1 MNHEY and CDR2 SMNVEV come from the germline V gene (reference sequence). The CDR3 contains 13 residues. Corrective cardiac operations yielded the resected thymus tissue. Profiling relied on immunoSEQ multiplex PCR, and the TCRdb table lists in-frame clones only, not all of them. The top ten hold around 0.034% of the sample, which has fewer than 85,000 clones, 85% to 95% seen once. Study-level findings and limits: Both thymic and peripheral blood repertoires showed apparently biased V and J usage.

This TCR came from a girl less than two years old with a congenital heart defect but otherwise immunologically healthy. Sequenced material: thymus tissue. The genes are TRBV27 and TRBJ2-1, with 11 bases fitting TRBD1. In DNA, the CDR3 is TGTGCCAGCAGGGGGACAGGGGGCAATGAGCAGTTCTTC. This gives the protein CASRGTGGNEQFF.